A single sample gave rise to the 6 T cell receptor beta chains below, sequenced in a study of blood T cell repertoires in COVID-19. The protocol was immunoSEQ multiplex PCR, while the TCRdb copy is restricted to in-frame clones and leaves out a portion. The repertoire holds some 37,000 clones, under 90% seen once, with roughly 12% in the top ten. The source material was peripheral blood. The receptors shown here come from a man in his 70s with acute or convalescent COVID-19.

The chain couples TRBV25-1 to TRBJ1-5, with 8 bases aligning to TRBD1. Germline CDR1 MGHDK, CDR2 SYGVNS. The CDR3 consists of 15 residues. Trimming took 2 bases from V and 0 from J; bases not matched to a gene: 0. Written as DNA, the CDR3 is TGTGCCAGCAGTGAAGACAGGGGTAGCAATCAGCCCCAGCATTTT. Its protein is CASSEDRGSNQPQHF.

The genes are TRBV19 and TRBJ2-7, with D tentatively TRBD1 (5 bases). The V and J ends lost 7 bases and 1 base respectively, with 17 bases between them. Germline CDR1 reads LNHDA; CDR2 reads SQIVND (reference sequence). The CDR3 sequence is 15 residues long. The CDR3 reads CASTPGNSGSYEQYF. As DNA, the CDR3 is TGTGCCAGTACCCCAGGGAACAGTGGATCCTACGAGCAGTACTTC.

The V gene is TRBV5-5, the J gene TRBJ1-1, with TRBD1 as a possible D gene (6 bases). V shed 2 bases and J shed 3 bases, with 8 bases lying between them. CDR1 is SGHKS, CDR2 YYEKEE, per germline (reference sequence). The CDR3 contains 13 residues. CDR3 sequence: CASSLQGDTEAFF. The DNA for the CDR3 is TGTGCCAGCAGCTTACAGGGAGACACTGAAGCTTTCTTT.

The chain is built from TRBV28 and TRBJ1-2; possible D gene TRBD1, 5 bases. V was cut by 5 bases and J by 4 bases, with 14 bases left in between. The CDR3 has 14 residues. Germline V CDR1 and CDR2: MDHEN, SYDVKM. The CDR3 nucleotides read TGTGCCAGCAGTCCCGGGACTGGGGCCTATGGCTACACCTTC. Amino acids: CASSPGTGAYGYTF.

The chain is built from TRBV27 and TRBJ2-5; D is ambiguous. The CDR3 consists of 13 residues. Germline CDR1 MNHEY, CDR2 SMNVEV (reference sequence). V shed 5 bases and J shed 5 bases, with 12 bases lying between them. CDR3 in DNA: TGTGCCAGCAGTCACCGACCGGAGGAGACCCAGTACTTC. Its protein product is CASSHRPEETQYF.

V is TRBV7-2 and J is TRBJ2-7; 9 nucleotides match TRBD2. Trimming cost V 5 bases and J 4 bases; bases outside gene matches: 9. Germline CDR1 reads SGHTA; CDR2 reads FQGNSA. This CDR3 comprises 15 residues. Written as DNA, the CDR3 is TGTGCCAGCAGCCCAGAACTAGCGGGCTTTTACGAGCAGTACTTC. As protein: CASSPELAGFYEQYF.